The TCR beta chain under discussion was sequenced for a study of blood T cell repertoires in COVID-19. Turning to the study itself: COVID-19 samples collected from the United States, Italy and Spain covered acute and convalescent phases. T cells, B-cell-depleted T cells, or PBMCs provided the cDNA or gDNA that served as material.

V shed 5 bases and J 7 bases; nucleotides not matched to a gene: 4. Per the germline V gene, CDR1 is MNHEY and CDR2 is SVGAGI. CDR3 length equals 13 residues. Per the original methods: Amplification of reference gene primers was used by the study to estimate nucleated cell counts. Using immunoSEQ multiplex PCR, the repertoire was profiled, and TCRdb retains in-frame clones only, with some absent. The DNA was the basis for D and trimming; V, J and clone size are from that table. The sample consists of about 160,000 clones, around 86% of them appearing once. The material sequenced was peripheral blood. This chain connects TRBV6-5 to TRBJ2-1; 8 positions agree with TRBD1. The clonotype comes from a man between 65 and 85 years old with acute or convalescent COVID-19. The CDR3 sequence is CASSTNRGNEQFF. CDR3 in DNA: TGTGCCAGCAGTACCAACAGGGGGAATGAGCAGTTCTTC.